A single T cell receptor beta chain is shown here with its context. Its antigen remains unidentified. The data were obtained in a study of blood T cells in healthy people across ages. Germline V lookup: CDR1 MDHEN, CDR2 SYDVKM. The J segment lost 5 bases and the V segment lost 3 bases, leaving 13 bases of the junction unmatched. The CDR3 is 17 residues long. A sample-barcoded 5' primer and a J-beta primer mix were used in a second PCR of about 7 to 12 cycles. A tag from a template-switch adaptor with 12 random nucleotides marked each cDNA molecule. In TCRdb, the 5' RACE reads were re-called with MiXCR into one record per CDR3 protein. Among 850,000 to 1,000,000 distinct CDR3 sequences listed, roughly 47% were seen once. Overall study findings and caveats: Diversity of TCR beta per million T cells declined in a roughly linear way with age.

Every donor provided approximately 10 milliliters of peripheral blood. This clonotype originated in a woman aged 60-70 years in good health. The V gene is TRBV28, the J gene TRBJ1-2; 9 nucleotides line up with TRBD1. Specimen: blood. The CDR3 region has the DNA TGTGCCAGCAGTTTTCCACAGGGGGCGAGGGGAATGTATGGCTACACCTTC. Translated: CASSFPQGARGMYGYTF.